The sequence of this T cell receptor beta chain was determined in a study of cytomegalovirus exposure and HLA in healthy donors. Study results and caveats: In a later analysis, at a false discovery rate of 0.05, approximately 16,000 TCR beta sequences were associated with HLA alleles. Earlier analysis looked at TCR beta V segments, and most were productive about 87% or about 30% of the time. Equally common other TCR beta chains were less clonally expanded than HLA-associated ones, a later analysis found.

A word on this clone: Its antigen is undetermined.

Primers included in the PCR were 60 Vbeta and 13 Jbeta primers. TCRdb's copy holds only in-frame clones and misses some; the assay was immunoSEQ multiplex PCR. Of about 170,000 clones listed, about 79% are singletons. Germline V gene data show CDR1 as LNHNV and CDR2 as YYDKDF (reference sequence). This CDR3 region has 17 residues. Unmatched junction bases numbered 8, after V lost 5 bases and J lost 2 bases. The chain couples TRBV15 to TRBJ1-4; 10 nucleotides line up with TRBD1. The origin of this receptor is a woman between 50 and 59 years old in good health and CMV-seronegative. Input material: PBMCs. The CDR3 here is CATSPRQGALTNEKLFF. For the CDR3, the DNA is TGTGCCACCAGCCCCAGACAGGGGGCGCTTACTAATGAAAAACTGTTTTTT.